The sequence of this T cell receptor (beta chain) was determined in a study of blood T cell repertoires in COVID-19. Study information: Samples came from the United States, Italy and Spain, spanning acute and convalescent COVID-19.

This CDR3 has 13 residues. Germline V gives CDR1 MGHRA, CDR2 YSYEKL. Trimming took off 3 bases at V and 1 base at J, with 6 bases between the two ends. How the authors handled the data: From reference gene primer amplification, estimates of nucleated cell counts were derived. Method: immunoSEQ multiplex PCR; TCRdb's copy keeps in-frame clones and lacks some. V and J calls and clone size are as listed in that table; D and trimming were resolved from the DNA. The table lists about 76,000 clones, 70% to 90% of them singletons, with under 9.5% in the top ten. The chain is built from TRBV4-1 and TRBJ1-1; the D is unclear. Material for sequencing was peripheral blood. The sequence derives from a man aged 30-40 years with acute or convalescent COVID-19. This CDR3 is CASSHPRNTEAFF. CDR3 coding DNA: TGCGCCAGCAGCCACCCGCGGAACACTGAAGCTTTCTTT.